This TCR beta chain was identified in a study of T cells in Graves' hyperthyroidism and ophthalmopathy. The study, taken as a whole, reports: A model using 13 V-J features told ophthalmopathy apart from stable hyperthyroidism. Progression to ophthalmopathy was predicted a median of roughly 6.8 months early.

This clonotype was seen repeatedly, ten times or more. What it binds is unknown. TCR beta CDR3 regions were amplified from RNA. The TCR CDR3 was amplified in a first-round RT-PCR using the HTBI primer set. One entry per CDR3 protein results from TCRdb running MiXCR on the multiplex PCR reads. The table records hundreds of thousands of distinct CDR3 sequences, 14% of them present only once. From germline, CDR1 is SGHRS and CDR2 YFSETQ. The CDR3 is 16 residues long. The germline V and J ends were trimmed by 2 bases and 4 bases, with 19 bases remaining between them. Clinical Activity Scores of at least 3, NOSPECS grades of at least 4 and durations under 3 months characterized ophthalmopathy patients.

The J gene is TRBJ2-7, the V gene TRBV5-1; D perhaps matches TRBD2 (5 bases). The sequencing sample was made of blood. The receptor comes from a woman aged 50 to 60 with Graves' ophthalmopathy. The CDR3 region is CASSLTRSGEPYEQYF. In DNA, the CDR3 is TGCGCCAGCAGCTTAACTAGGAGCGGAGAACCTTACGAGCAGTACTTC.